This TCR beta chain originates from a study of tumor and adjacent non-tumor tissue in lung cancer. Study summary: Aged about 31 to 80 years, patients included fewer than 11 men and 4 to 6 women with stage I to III disease. On average, productive TCRbeta reads reached about 4.17 million per sample.

This sample's RNA came from whole unsorted tissue. More than 3 cm separated this lung sample from the edge of the tumor. Chemotherapy-naive patients with new lung cancer underwent thoracic surgery in China, August–late 2014. The library came from three nested PCR rounds adapted from ARM-PCR protocols. TCRdb recomputed calls from the multiplex PCR reads with MiXCR, one row per CDR3 protein. The table records tens of thousands of distinct CDR3 sequences, 74% of them present only once. This clonotype was counted many times. No antigen is known for it. CDR1 SQVTM and CDR2 ANQGSEA come from the germline V gene. CDR3 length: 16 amino acids. J was trimmed by 0 bases and V by 7 bases; bases with no gene match: 13. Study-wide results and caveats: Tumor tissue had significantly higher TCR diversity than normal lung.

The chain joins TRBV29-1 to TRBJ2-3, with 7 bases matching TRBD2. Source material: distant non-tumor lung tissue. The source of this sequence is a woman aged 60-75 years with non-small cell lung cancer. The CDR3 reads CSAPSRAGRSTDTQYF. The CDR3 DNA reads as TGCAGCGCACCATCTCGAGCGGGGCGTAGCACAGATACGCAGTATTTT.